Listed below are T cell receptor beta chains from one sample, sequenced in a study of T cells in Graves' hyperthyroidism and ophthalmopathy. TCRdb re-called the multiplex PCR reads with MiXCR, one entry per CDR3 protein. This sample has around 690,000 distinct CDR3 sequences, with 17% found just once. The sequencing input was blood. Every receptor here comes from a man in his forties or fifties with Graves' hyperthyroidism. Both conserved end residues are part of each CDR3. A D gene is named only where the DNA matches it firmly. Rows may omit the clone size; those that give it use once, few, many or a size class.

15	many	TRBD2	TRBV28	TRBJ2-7	TGTGCCAGCCTCTCAAGTGGACTAGAGAAGGGCGAGCAGTACTTC	CASLSSGLEKGEQYF
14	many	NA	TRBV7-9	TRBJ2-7	TGTGCCAGCAGCTCAGGTCCTATGTCCTACGAGCAGTACTTC	CASSSGPMSYEQYF
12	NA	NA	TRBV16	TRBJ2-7	TGTACCAGCAGCCAGTCCTCCTACGAGCAGTACTTC	CTSSQSSYEQYF
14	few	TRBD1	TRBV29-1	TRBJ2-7	TGCAGCGTTGAACTCCCGGACAGGGGAATGAAGCAGTACTTC	CSVELPDRGMKQYF
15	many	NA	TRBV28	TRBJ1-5	TGTGCCAGCAGTACTACAGGGTCCCTCGTTCAGCCCCAGCATTTT	CASSTTGSLVQPQHF
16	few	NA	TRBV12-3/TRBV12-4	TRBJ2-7	TGTGCCAGCAGTTCTCGGGACACCGGGGAGATTTACGAGCAGTACTTC	CASSSRDTGEIYEQYF
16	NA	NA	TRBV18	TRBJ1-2	TGTGCCAGCTCACCACTGACAGGACAGACGAACTATGGCTACACCTTC	CASSPLTGQTNYGYTF
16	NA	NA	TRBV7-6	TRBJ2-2	TGTGCCAGCAGCCCTTGGTTCGGAGCGAACACCGGGGAGCTGTTTTTT	CASSPWFGANTGELFF
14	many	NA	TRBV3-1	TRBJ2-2	TGTGCCAGCAGCCAAGATGCGGGTGGGCGGGAGCTGTTTTTT	CASSQDAGGRELFF
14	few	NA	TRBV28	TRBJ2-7	TGTGCCAGCAGTTTAATCCCGGATACCTACGAGCAGTACTTC	CASSLIPDTYEQYF
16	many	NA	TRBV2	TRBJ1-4	TGTGCCAGCAGTGAAGACAGGCCCGCAACTAATGAAAAACTGTTTTTT	CASSEDRPATNEKLFF
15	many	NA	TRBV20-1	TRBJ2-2	TGCAGTGCTAGAGAGCTAGAGCGGACTGCCGGGGAGCTGTTTTTT	CSARELERTAGELFF
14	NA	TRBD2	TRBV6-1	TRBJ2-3	TGTGCCAGCAGTCCTACTAGCGGGAGAGATACGCAGTATTTT	CASSPTSGRDTQYF
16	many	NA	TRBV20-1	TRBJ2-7	TGCAGTGCTAGAGATGGGGCGGCGGGGTTCTGGTACGAGCAGTACTTC	CSARDGAAGFWYEQYF
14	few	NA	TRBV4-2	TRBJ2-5	TGTGCCAGCAGCCGGGGGGAGCGCCAAGAGACCCAGTACTTC	CASSRGERQETQYF
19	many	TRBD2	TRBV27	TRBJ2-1	TGTGCCAGCAGTTCGGACCGGGTGTACGGGAGGGCGTCCTACAATGAGCAGTTCTTC	CASSSDRVYGRASYNEQFF
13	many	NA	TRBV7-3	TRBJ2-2	TGTGCCAGCAGCTTAAAAGAAGGGAGGGAGCTGTTTTTT	CASSLKEGRELFF
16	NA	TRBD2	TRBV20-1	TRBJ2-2	TGCAGTGCTTCCTTAGCGGGAGATGAGGACACCGGGGAGCTGTTTTTT	CSASLAGDEDTGELFF
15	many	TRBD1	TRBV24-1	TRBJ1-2	TGTGCCACCAGTCCCGGGACAGGCCATAACTATGGCTACACCTTC	CATSPGTGHNYGYTF
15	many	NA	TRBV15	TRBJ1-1	TGTGCCACCAGCAGAGGAGGGGTGAGGAACACTGAAGCTTTCTTT	CATSRGGVRNTEAFF
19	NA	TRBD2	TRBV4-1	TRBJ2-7	TGCGCCAGCAGCCAATTACTAGCGGGAATAACCAATTACCCCTACGAGCAGTACTTC	CASSQLLAGITNYPYEQYF
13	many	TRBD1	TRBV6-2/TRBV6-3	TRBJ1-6	TGTGCCAGCGCGAGACAGGGTGAATCACCCCTCCACTTT	CASARQGESPLHF
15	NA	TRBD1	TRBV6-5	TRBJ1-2	TGTGCCAGCAGTTACGACAGACAGGGCGGCTATGGCTACACCTTC	CASSYDRQGGYGYTF
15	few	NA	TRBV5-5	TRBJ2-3	TGTGCCAGCAGCGGACTGGGGGCAGGGACAGATACGCAGTATTTT	CASSGLGAGTDTQYF
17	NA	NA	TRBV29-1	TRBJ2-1	TGCAGCGTTGAATATCCCCACGGGAGTAGCTCCTACAATGAGCAGTTCTTC	CSVEYPHGSSSYNEQFF
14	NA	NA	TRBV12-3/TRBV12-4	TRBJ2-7	TGTGCCAGCAGTTACCTCCATGAGGACTACGAGCAGTACTTC	CASSYLHEDYEQYF
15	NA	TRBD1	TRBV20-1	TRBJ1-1	TGCAGTGCTAGAGACTATACAGGGGAGAACACTGAAGCTTTCTTT	CSARDYTGENTEAFF
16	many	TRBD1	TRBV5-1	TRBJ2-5	TGCGCCAGCAGCTTACCGGGACAGGGGACTCAAGAGACCCAGTACTTC	CASSLPGQGTQETQYF
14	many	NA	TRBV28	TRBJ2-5	TGTGCCAGCAGTTTAGGGGGACGATCAGAGACCCAGTACTTC	CASSLGGRSETQYF
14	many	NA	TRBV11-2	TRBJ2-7	TGTGCCAGCAGCTTAGACTTAACCCGCTACGAGCAGTACTTC	CASSLDLTRYEQYF
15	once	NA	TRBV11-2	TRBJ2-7	TGTGCCAGCGGGGCGAATCCGGACAGTATTTACGAGCAGTACTTC	CASGANPDSIYEQYF
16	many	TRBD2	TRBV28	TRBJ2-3	TGTGCCAGCAGTTTATCCGCGGGGGGGACCACAGATACGCAGTATTTT	CASSLSAGGTTDTQYF
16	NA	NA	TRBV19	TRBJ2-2	TGTGCCAGTAGTATCCTCGGACAAGAACTCACCGGGGAGCTGTTTTTT	CASSILGQELTGELFF